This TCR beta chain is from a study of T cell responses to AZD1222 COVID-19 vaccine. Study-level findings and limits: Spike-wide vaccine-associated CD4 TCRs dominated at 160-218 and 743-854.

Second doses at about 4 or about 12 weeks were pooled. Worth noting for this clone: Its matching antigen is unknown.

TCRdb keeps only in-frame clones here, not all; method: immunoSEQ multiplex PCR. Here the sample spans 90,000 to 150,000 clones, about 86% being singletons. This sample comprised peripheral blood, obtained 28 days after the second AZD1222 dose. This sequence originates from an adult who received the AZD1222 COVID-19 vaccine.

Here the CDR3 reads CASSLSEERQPQHF. CDR3 nucleotide sequence: TGTGCCAGCAGTTTATCGGAAGAGCGCCAGCCCCAGCATTTT. The rearrangement joins TRBV28 to TRBJ1-5; D is unresolved. Germline V gives CDR1 MDHEN, CDR2 SYDVKM. This CDR3 comprises 14 residues. V was clipped by 1 base and J by 7 bases, with 11 bases between them.